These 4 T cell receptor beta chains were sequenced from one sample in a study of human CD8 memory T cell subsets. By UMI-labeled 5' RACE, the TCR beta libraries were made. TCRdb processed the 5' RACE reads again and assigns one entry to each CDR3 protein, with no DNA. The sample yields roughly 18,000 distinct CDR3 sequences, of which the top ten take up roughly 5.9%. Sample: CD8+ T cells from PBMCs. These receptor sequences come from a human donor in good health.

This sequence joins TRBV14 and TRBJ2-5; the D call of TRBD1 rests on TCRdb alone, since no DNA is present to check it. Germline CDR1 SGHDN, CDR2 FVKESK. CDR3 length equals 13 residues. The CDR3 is CASSPLGRETQYF.

The CDR3 reads CASMDNWGYNEQFF. The chain combines TRBV10-2 with TRBJ2-1; the TCRdb D gene call, TRBD1, has no DNA to confirm it. Germline-derived CDR1 and CDR2 are WSHSY and SAAADI. The CDR3 is 14 residues long.

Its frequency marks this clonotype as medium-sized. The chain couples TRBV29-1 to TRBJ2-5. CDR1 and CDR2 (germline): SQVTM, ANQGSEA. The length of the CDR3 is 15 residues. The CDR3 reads CSVELRGQTQETQYF.

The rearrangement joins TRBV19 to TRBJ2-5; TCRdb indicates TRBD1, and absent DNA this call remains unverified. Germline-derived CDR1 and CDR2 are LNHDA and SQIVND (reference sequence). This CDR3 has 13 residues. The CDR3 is CASSIVGGETQYF.